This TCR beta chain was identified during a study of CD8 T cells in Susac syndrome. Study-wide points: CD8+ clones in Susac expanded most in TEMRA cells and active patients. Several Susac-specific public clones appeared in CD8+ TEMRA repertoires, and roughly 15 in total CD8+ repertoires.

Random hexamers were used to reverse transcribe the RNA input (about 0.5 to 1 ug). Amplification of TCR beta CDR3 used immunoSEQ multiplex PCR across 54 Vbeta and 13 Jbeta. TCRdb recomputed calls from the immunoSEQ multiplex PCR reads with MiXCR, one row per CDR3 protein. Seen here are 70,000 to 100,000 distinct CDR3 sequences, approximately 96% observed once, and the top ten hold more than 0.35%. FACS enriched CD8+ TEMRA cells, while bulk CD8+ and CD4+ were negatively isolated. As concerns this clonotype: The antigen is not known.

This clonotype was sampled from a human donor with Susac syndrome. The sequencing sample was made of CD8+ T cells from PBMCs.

DNA of the CDR3: TGCAGCGTTGAACCCCGGGACCCCGGGGAGCTGTTTTTT. It yields the protein CSVEPRDPGELFF. This chain joins TRBV29-1 and TRBJ2-2; the D gene could be TRBD1 or TRBD2 (5 bases each). Per the germline V gene, CDR1 is SQVTM and CDR2 is ANQGSEA. The CDR3 has 13 residues. The V and J ends lost 2 bases and 6 bases respectively, with 10 bases between them.